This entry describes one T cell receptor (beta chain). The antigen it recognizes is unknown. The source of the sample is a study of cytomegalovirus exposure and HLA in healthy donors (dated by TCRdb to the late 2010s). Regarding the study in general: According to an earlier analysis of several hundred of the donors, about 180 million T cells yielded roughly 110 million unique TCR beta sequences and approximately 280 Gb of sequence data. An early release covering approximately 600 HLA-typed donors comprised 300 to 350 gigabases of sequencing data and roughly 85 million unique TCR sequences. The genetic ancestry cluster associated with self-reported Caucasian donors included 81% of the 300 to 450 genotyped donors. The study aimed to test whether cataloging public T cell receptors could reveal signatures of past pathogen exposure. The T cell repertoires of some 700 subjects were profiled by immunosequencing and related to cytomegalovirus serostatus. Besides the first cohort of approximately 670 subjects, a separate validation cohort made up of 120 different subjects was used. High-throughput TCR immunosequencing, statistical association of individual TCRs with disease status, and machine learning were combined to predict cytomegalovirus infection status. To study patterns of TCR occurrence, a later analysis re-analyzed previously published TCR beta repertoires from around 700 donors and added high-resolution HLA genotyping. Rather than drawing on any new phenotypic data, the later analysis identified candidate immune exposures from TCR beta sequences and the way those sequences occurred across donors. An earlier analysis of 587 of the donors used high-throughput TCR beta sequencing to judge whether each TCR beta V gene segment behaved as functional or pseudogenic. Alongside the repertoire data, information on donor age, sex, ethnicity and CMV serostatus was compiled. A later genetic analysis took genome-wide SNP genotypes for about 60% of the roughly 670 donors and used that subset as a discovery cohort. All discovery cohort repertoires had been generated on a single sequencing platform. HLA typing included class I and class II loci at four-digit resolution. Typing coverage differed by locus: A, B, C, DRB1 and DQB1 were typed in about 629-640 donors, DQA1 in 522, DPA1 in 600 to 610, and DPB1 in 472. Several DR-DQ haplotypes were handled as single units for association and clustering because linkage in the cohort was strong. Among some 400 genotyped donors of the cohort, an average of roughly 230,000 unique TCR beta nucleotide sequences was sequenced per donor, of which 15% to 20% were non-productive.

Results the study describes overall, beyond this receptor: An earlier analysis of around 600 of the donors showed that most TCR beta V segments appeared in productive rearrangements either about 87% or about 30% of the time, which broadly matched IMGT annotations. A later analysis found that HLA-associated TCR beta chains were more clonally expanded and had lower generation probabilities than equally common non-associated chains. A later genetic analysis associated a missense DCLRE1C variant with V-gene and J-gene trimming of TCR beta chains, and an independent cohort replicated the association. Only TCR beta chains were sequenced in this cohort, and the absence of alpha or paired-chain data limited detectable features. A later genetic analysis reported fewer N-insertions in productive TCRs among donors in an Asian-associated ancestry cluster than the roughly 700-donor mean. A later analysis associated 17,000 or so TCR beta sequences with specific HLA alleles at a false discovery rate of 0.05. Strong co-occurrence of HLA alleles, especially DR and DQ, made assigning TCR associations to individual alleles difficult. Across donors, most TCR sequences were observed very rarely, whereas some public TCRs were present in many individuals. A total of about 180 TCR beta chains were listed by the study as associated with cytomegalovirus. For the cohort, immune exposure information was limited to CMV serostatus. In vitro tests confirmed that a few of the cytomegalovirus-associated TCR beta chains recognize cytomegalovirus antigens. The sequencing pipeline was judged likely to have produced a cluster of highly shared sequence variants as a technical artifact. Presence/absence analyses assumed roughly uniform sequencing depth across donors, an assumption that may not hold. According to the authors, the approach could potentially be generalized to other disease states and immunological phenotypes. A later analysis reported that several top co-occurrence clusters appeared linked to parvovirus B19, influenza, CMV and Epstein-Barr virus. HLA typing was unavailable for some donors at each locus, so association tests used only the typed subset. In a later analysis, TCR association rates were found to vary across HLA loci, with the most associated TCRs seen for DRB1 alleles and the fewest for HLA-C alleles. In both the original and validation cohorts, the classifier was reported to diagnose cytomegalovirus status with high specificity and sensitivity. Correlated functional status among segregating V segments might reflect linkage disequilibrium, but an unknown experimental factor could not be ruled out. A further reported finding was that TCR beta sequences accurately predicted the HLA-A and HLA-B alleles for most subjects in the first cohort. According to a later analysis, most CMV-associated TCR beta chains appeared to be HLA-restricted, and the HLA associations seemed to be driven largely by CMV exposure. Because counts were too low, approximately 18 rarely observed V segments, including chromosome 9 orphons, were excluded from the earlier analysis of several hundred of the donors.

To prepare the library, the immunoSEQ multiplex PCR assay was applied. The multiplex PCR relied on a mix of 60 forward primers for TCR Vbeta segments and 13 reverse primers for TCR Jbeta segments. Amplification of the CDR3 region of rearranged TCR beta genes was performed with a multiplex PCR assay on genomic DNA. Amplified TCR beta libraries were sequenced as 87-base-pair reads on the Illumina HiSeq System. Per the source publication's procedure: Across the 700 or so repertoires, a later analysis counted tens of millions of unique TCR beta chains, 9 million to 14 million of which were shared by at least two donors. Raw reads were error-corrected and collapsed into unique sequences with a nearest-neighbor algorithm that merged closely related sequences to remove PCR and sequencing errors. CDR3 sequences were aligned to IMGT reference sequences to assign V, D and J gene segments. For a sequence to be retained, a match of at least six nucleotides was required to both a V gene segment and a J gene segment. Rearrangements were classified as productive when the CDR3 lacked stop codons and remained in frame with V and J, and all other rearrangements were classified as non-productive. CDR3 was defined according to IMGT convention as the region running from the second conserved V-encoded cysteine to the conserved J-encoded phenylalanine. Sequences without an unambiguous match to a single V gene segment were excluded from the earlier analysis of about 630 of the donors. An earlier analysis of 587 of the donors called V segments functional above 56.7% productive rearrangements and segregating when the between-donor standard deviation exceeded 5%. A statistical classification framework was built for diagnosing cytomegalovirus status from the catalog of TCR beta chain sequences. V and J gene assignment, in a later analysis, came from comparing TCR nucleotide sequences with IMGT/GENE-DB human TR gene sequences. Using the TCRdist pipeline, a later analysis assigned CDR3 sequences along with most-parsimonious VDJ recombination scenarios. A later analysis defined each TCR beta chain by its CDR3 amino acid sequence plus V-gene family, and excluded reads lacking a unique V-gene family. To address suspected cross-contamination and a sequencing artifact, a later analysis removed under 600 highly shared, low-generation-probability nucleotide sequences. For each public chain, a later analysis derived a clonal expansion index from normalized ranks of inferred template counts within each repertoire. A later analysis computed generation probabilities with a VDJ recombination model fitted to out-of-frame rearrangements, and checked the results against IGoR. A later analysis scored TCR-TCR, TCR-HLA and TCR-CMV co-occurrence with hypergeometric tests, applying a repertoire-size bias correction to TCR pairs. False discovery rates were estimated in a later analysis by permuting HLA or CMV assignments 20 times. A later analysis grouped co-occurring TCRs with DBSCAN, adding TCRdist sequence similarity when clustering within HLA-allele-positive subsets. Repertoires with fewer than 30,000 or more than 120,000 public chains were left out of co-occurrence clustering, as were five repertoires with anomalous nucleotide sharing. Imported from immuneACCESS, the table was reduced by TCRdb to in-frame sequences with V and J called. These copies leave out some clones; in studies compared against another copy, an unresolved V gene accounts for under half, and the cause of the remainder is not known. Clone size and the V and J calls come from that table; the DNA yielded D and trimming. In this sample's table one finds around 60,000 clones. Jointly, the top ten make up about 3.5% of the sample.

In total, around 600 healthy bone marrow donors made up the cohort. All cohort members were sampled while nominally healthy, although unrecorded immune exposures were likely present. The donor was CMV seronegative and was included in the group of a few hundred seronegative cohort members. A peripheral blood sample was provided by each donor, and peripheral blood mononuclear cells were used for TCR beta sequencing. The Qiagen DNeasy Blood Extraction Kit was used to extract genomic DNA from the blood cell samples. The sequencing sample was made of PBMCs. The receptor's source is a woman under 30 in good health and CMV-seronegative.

The CDR3 sequence is CASSELGDSSGANVLTF. The nucleotide sequence reads TGTGCCAGCAGTGAACTGGGGGACAGCTCTGGGGCCAACGTCCTGACTTTC. The sequence joins TRBV2 to TRBJ2-6; 7 bases in between match TRBD1. From a lookup of the germline V gene, CDR1 and CDR2 are SNHLY and FYNNEI. Compared with germline, V lacks 2 bases and J lacks 0 bases; bases without a gene match: 4. Including cysteine and phenylalanine, the CDR3 has 17 amino acids. The only DNA kept is the CDR3, 51 bases in frame from the first base. Here the CDR3 is joined to the reference TRBV2 and TRBJ2-6 genes, and the full variable domain is: EPEVTQTPSHQVTQMGQEVILRCVPISNHLYFYWYRQILGQKVEFLVSFYNNEISEKSEIFDDQFSVERPDGSNFTLKIRSTKLEDSAMYFCASSELGDSSGANVLTFGAGSRLTVL.